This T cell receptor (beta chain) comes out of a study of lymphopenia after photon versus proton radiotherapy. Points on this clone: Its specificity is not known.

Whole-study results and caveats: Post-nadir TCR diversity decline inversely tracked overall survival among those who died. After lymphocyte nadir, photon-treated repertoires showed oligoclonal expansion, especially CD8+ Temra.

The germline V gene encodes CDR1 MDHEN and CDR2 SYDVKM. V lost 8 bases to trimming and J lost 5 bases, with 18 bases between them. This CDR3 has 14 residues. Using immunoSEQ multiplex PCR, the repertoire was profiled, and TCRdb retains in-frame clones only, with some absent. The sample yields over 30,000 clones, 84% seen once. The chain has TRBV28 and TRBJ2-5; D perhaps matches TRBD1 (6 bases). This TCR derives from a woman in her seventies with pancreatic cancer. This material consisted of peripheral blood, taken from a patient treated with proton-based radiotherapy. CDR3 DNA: TGTGCCAGCTCACCACAGGGCGGCGCGGAGACCCAGTACTTC. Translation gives CASSPQGGAETQYF.